These T cell receptor beta chains were read from a single sample in a study of shared clonotypes between healthy human individuals. TCRdb's table, derived via immunoSEQ multiplex PCR, lists solely in-frame clones and lacks some. The data contain 450,000 to 500,000 clones, about 82% of them singletons. Sequenced sample: PBMCs. Receptors originate from a woman in her thirties or forties in good health. Some clones in this sample may be carry-over from other donors' samples. The CDR3 runs from the conserved cysteine through the conserved F or W. The D gene is left open where the match is weak. Only some rows state a clone size, as once, few, many or a class for expanded clones.

size	D	V	J	DNA	CDR3
-	-	TRBV7-2	TRBJ1-1	TGTGCCAGCAGCATCCGATACACGAACACTGAAGCTTTCTTT	CASSIRYTNTEAFF
-	-	TRBV10-3	TRBJ1-1	TGTGCCATCAGTCACGGCCGGGAAGCTTTCTTT	CAISHGREAFF
few	-	TRBV27	TRBJ1-2	TGTGCCAGCAGACCAAACAGGGTCACTTACTATGGCTACACCTTC	CASRPNRVTYYGYTF
-	-	TRBV27	TRBJ2-7	TGTGCCAGCAGTTTATCAAGGCGGGACGTAGGATCCTACGAGCAGTACTTC	CASSLSRRDVGSYEQYF
-	TRBD1	TRBV19	TRBJ2-6	TGTGCCAGTAGCCCGGGACAGGGGATCGCTGGGGCCAACGTCCTGACTTTC	CASSPGQGIAGANVLTF
-	-	TRBV4-1	TRBJ1-5	TGCGCCAGCAGCCCAAGTTGGAGGGCCGATCAGCCCCAGCATTTT	CASSPSWRADQPQHF
-	-	TRBV10-2	TRBJ2-1	TGCGCCAGCAGTGCTACTACCGGGGAAGATGAGCAGTTCTTC	CASSATTGEDEQFF
-	TRBD2	TRBV6-1	TRBJ2-5	TGTGCCCCTACGAAGGGGCGGGAGGGCAAGGAGACCCAGTACTTC	CAPTKGREGKETQYF
once	-	TRBV28	TRBJ1-1	TGTGCCAGCAGTCTACATACAGGGATGAACACTGAAGCTTTCTTT	CASSLHTGMNTEAFF
many	TRBD1	TRBV5-1	TRBJ1-4	TGCGCCAGCAGCAAGGACAGGGTTGGAGCCGCAACTAATGAAAAACTGTTTTTT	CASSKDRVGAATNEKLFF
-	TRBD1	TRBV30	TRBJ1-2	TGTGCCTGGAGTATGTCACAGGGGATTTGGGGCTACACCTTC	CAWSMSQGIWGYTF
once	TRBD1	TRBV2	TRBJ1-4	TGTGCCAGCGCACCCCAGGGGGGGGCTGGTGAAAAACTGTTTTTT	CASAPQGGAGEKLFF
-	TRBD1	TRBV19	TRBJ1-5	TGTGCCACTACGGGACAGGGGCCGTCAGGTACCCAGCATTTT	CATTGQGPSGTQHF
-	-	TRBV20-1	TRBJ1-2	TGCAGTGCGCTAACCGTCTTGGGCTACACCTTC	CSALTVLGYTF
-	TRBD2	TRBV5-1	TRBJ2-7	TGCGCCAGCAGCGTATGGGCGGGAGCGGGCGAGCAGTACTTC	CASSVWAGAGEQYF
-	-	TRBV9	TRBJ2-3	TGTGCCAGCAGCGCGGTAGACCTAGGGGCCGCTACGCAGTATTTT	CASSAVDLGAATQYF
-	TRBD1	TRBV10-3	TRBJ2-3	TGTGCCATCAAGCCGGACAGGGACACAGATACGCAGTATTTT	CAIKPDRDTDTQYF
-	-	TRBV10-2	TRBJ1-2	TGCGCCAGCAGTGAGTCGAGGGGGTCGGCGGGGGGCTACACCTTC	CASSESRGSAGGYTF
-	-	TRBV6-5	TRBJ2-1	TGTGCCAGCAGTTACTCGGGGAAACGGACCACAAATGAGCAGTTCTTC	CASSYSGKRTTNEQFF
-	TRBD1	TRBV27	TRBJ2-7	TGTGCCAGCAGTCCCTCGGGACAGAGGTACGAGCAGTACTTC	CASSPSGQRYEQYF
-	-	TRBV5-6	TRBJ2-7	TGTGCCAGCAGCCGCGGACCAACCCAGGCCGAGCAGTACTTC	CASSRGPTQAEQYF
-	TRBD2	TRBV7-2	TRBJ2-3	TGTGCCAGCAGGGCGGCTAGCGGGAGCCAATACACAGATACGCAGTATTTT	CASRAASGSQYTDTQYF
few	TRBD2	TRBV2	TRBJ2-5	TGTGCCAGCAATTGGCGGGAGGGAGAGACCCAGTACTTC	CASNWREGETQYF
-	-	TRBV7-2	TRBJ1-1	TGTGCCAGCAGCTTACGGCAGGGAATGAACACTGAAGCTTTCTTT	CASSLRQGMNTEAFF
-	-	TRBV9	TRBJ1-1	TGTGCCAGCAGCGTCGACAGCTTTACTGAAGCTTTCTTT	CASSVDSFTEAFF
-	-	TRBV7-9	TRBJ2-1	TGTGCCAGCAGCTTATTCGGGACCGCTTATTCTATCTCCTACAATGAGCAGTTCTTC	CASSLFGTAYSISYNEQFF
-	-	TRBV29-1	TRBJ2-7	TGCAGCGTTGCCATCACAAACTACGAGCAGTACTTC	CSVAITNYEQYF
-	-	TRBV11-2	TRBJ1-1	TGTGCCAGCAGCACCCCTAGGGGGAACACTGAAGCTTTCTTT	CASSTPRGNTEAFF
-	-	TRBV9	TRBJ2-7	TGTGCCAGCAGCGTAGGACAGACCTACGAGCAGTACTTC	CASSVGQTYEQYF
-	-	TRBV13	TRBJ2-7	TGTGCCAGCAGCCCGCCTCGGGGGTTCCGCTACGAGCAGTACTTC	CASSPPRGFRYEQYF
few	TRBD2	TRBV19	TRBJ2-5	TGTGCCAGTAGTATCGGCGGGAGAGGGGAGACCCAGTACTTC	CASSIGGRGETQYF
-	-	TRBV29-1	TRBJ2-2	TGCAGCGCCAACGGACAGATCACCGGGGAGCTGTTTTTT	CSANGQITGELFF
-	-	TRBV6-5	TRBJ2-3	TGTGCCAGCAGTTACTCGGGAACCAACACAGATACGCAGTATTTT	CASSYSGTNTDTQYF